Listed here are 32 T cell receptor beta chains from one sample, sequenced in a study of T and B cells in COVID-19 patients. Each TRB amplification used about 220-500 ng of genomic DNA from blood. TRB rearrangements were amplified by multiplex PCR with BIOMED2 TRB-A/B primers. Via MiXCR, TCRdb re-called the multiplex PCR reads, giving one row per CDR3 protein. The profile covers a few thousand distinct CDR3 sequences, with about 25% appearing a single time and about 20% taken by the ten largest. Material for sequencing was blood. These TCRs come from a human donor with active COVID-19.

This clonotype counts as medium-sized (0.01 to 0.1%). The V gene is TRBV27, the J gene TRBJ2-3; D gene unclear. Germline V CDR1 and CDR2: MNHEY, SMNVEV (reference sequence). The CDR3 runs 12 residues. The V and J ends lost 5 bases and 0 bases respectively, with 3 bases between them. The CDR3 reads CASSPSTDTQYF. The CDR3 region has the DNA TGTGCCAGCAGTCCGAGCACAGATACGCAGTATTTT.

The V gene is TRBV12-5, the J gene TRBJ2-3; 10 positions agree with TRBD2. Germline loops: CDR1 LGHNT, CDR2 FRNRAP. The CDR3 sequence is 16 residues long. V lost 3 bases, J lost 3 bases, and 6 bases stayed unmatched. CDR3 sequence (DNA): TGTGCTAGTGGTTTAGGGGCTAGCGGGGGAACAGATACGCAGTATTTT. Its protein product is CASGLGASGGTDTQYF.

In its sample, this clonotype was seen many times. The V gene is TRBV6-5, the J gene TRBJ1-1; 8 bases fit TRBD1. CDR3 length equals 13 residues. The V gene's germline CDR1 is MNHEY and CDR2 SVGAGI. Trimming at V came to 10 bases and at J to 4 bases, leaving 8 bases not matched to a gene. The CDR3 reads CATGQARGTEAFF. CDR3 DNA: TGTGCCACGGGACAGGCCCGGGGCACTGAAGCTTTCTTT.

The rearrangement uses TRBV29-1 and TRBJ2-7, with 12 bases aligning to TRBD1. The CDR3 covers 12 residues. V was clipped by 6 bases and J by 6 bases; unmatched bases: 3. The germline CDR1 and CDR2 sequences are SQVTM and ANQGSEA. The CDR3 coding sequence is TGCAGCGTGGGACAGGGGGCCGCCGAGCAGTACTTC. It encodes CSVGQGAAEQYF.

V usage is TRBV6-5 and J usage is TRBJ2-3; D call uncertain. CDR1 and CDR2 from the germline V gene are MNHEY and SVGAGI. The CDR3 consists of 14 residues. V dropped 6 bases and J dropped 4 bases, with 14 bases sitting between them. This CDR3 reads CASRNRAEADTQYF. CDR3 nucleotide sequence: TGTGCCAGCAGAAACCGGGCCGAGGCAGATACGCAGTATTTT.

This clonotype was observed many times. The chain has TRBV19 and TRBJ1-1; no firm D call. This CDR3 spans 15 amino acids. The V and J ends lost 4 bases and 1 base respectively, with 13 bases between them. CDR1 and CDR2 from the germline V gene are LNHDA and SQIVND (reference sequence). This CDR3 is CASSNGRASNTEAFF. The CDR3 DNA reads as TGTGCCAGTAGTAACGGGAGGGCTTCGAACACTGAAGCTTTCTTT.

CDR3 sequence (DNA): TGTGCCAGCAGTGAAGAGGGACTAGGCGTTAGAGATACGCAGTATTTT. It is translated as CASSEEGLGVRDTQYF. The rearrangement uses TRBV6-1 and TRBJ2-3; 8 bases are shared with TRBD2. This CDR3 spans 16 amino acids. The ends lost 1 base at V and 5 bases at J; junction bases unmatched: 8. Germline lookup yields CDR1 MNHNS and CDR2 SASEGT.

This clonotype is classed as medium-sized. The chain has TRBV6-5 and TRBJ2-7, with 7 positions matching TRBD1. Germline-derived CDR1 and CDR2 are MNHEY and SVGAGI. V trimming: 0 bases; J trimming: 3 bases; junction bases outside the gene matches: 5. CDR3 size: 15 residues. CDR3 amino acids: CASSYSRSGGYEQYF. In nucleotides, the CDR3 is TGTGCCAGCAGTTACTCGAGGTCAGGGGGCTACGAGCAGTACTTC.

This clonotype has ten or more counts. V and J are TRBV6-1 and TRBJ2-3; tentatively, D is TRBD2 (5 bases). CDR3 length: 15 amino acids. From germline, CDR1 is MNHNS and CDR2 SASEGT. Trimming stripped 4 bases from V and 2 bases from J, with 13 bases between. CDR3 nucleotides: TGTGCCAGCAGTGGGATCGCGGGCAACACAGATACGCAGTATTTT. Translated, it gives CASSGIAGNTDTQYF.

This clonotype is medium-sized. The V gene is TRBV30, the J gene TRBJ1-1, with 7 bases matching TRBD1. The junction had 3 bases not matched to a gene; V was cut back by 1 base and J by 7 bases. The V gene's germline CDR1 is GTSNPN and CDR2 SVGIG (reference sequence). This CDR3 has 12 residues. CDR3 nucleotide sequence: TGTGCCTGGAGTGAGGGGGCCAGTGAAGCTTTCTTT. As protein: CAWSEGASEAFF.

The chain is built from TRBV7-2 and TRBJ1-5, with 9 bases lining up with TRBD1. Per the germline V gene, CDR1 is SGHTA and CDR2 is FQGNSA. This CDR3 region has 15 residues. With V trimmed by 3 bases and J by 4 bases, 4 bases remained unmatched. The DNA of the CDR3 is TGTGCCAGCAGCTTTACAGGGGGCGGTAATCAGCCCCAGCATTTT. Encoded protein: CASSFTGGGNQPQHF.

This clonotype was observed a few times. The chain couples TRBV20-1 to TRBJ2-5; 9 positions match TRBD2. CDR3 size: 14 residues. Germline lookup yields CDR1 DFQATT and CDR2 SNEGSKA (reference sequence). V lost 3 bases to trimming and J lost 5 bases; unmatched junction nucleotides: 7. The CDR3 protein is CSARGGGAEETQYF. CDR3 DNA: TGCAGTGCTAGGGGCGGGGGGGCCGAGGAGACCCAGTACTTC.

This clonotype is deemed medium-sized. The chain couples TRBV6-2 or TRBV6-3 to TRBJ2-7; TRBD1 or TRBD2 may be the D gene (5 bases each). V lost 6 bases and J 7 bases, leaving 16 bases between the germline ends. The CDR3 totals 13 residues. Germline assignment: CDR1 MNHEY and CDR2 SVGEGT. The DNA of the CDR3 is TGTGCCAGCAGGCTCCTTCGGGGCGGTGAGCAGTACTTC. It translates to CASRLLRGGEQYF.

Sample share makes this clonotype large. The chain is built from TRBV29-1 and TRBJ2-5; no reliable D call. This CDR3 has 11 amino acids. V gave up 4 bases and J gave up 3 bases, with 6 bases separating them. CDR1 SQVTM and CDR2 ANQGSEA come from the germline V gene. In DNA form, the CDR3 reads TGCAGCGTTGGGACGGAAGAGACCCAGTACTTC. Translating it yields CSVGTEETQYF.

In the case of this clonotype: A read error may be the cause here, since a much bigger clone is one base away. The rearrangement uses TRBV19 and TRBJ1-2; D remains ambiguous. The CDR3 totals 14 residues. Trimming pared 4 bases from V and 8 bases from J, leaving 17 bases between. CDR1 is LNHDA and CDR2 is SQIVND in the germline V gene (reference sequence). The CDR3 nucleotides read TGTGCCAGTAGTAGCGGGCCATGGGAGGGAGGCTACACCTTC. This encodes CASSSGPWEGGYTF.

This clonotype is judged medium-sized. The chain couples TRBV18 to TRBJ2-1, with no clear D. The CDR3 length is 12 residues. Deletions cut 4 bases from V and 3 bases from J, with 4 bases between. The germline V gene has CDR1 KGHSH and CDR2 LQKENI. The chain's CDR3 is CASSLSYNEQFF. CDR3 nucleotides: TGTGCCAGCTCACTTAGCTACAATGAGCAGTTCTTC. Together with reference TRBV18 and TRBJ2-1, the CDR3 gives the full variable domain: NAGVMQNPRHLVRRRGQEARLRCSPMKGHSHVYWYRQLPEEGLKFMVYLQKENIIDESGMPKERFSAEFPKEGPSILRIQQVVRGDSAAYFCASSLSYNEQFFGPGTRLTVL.

This clonotype has only a few counts. The V and J genes are TRBV5-1 and TRBJ1-4; TRBD1 is a possible D gene (6 bases). Trimming took off 2 bases at V and 7 bases at J, with 12 bases between the two ends. This CDR3 region has 14 residues. CDR1 SGHRS and CDR2 YFSETQ come from the germline V gene. The CDR3 spells CASSLQGRSEKLFF. The CDR3 DNA sequence: TGCGCCAGCAGCTTACAGGGTAGAAGTGAAAAACTGTTTTTT.

The table lists this clonotype with many counts. The V gene is TRBV6-5, the J gene TRBJ1-2, with 8 bases fitting TRBD1. The V gene end was trimmed by 6 bases and the J gene end by 4 bases; junction bases not matched to a gene: 10. Germline V gives CDR1 MNHEY, CDR2 SVGAGI. This CDR3 is built from 15 residues. The CDR3 bases are TGTGCCAGCAGCCCCGTCCCGGGACAGGTCTATGGCTACACCTTC. The encoded protein is CASSPVPGQVYGYTF.

Details on this clonotype: This sequence may be a read error, since a much larger clone differs from it by one base. The rearrangement uses TRBV6-5 and TRBJ2-3; D gene unclear. CDR3 size: 15 residues. Trimming stripped 5 bases from V and 2 bases from J, with 14 bases between. The germline gives CDR1 MNHEY, CDR2 SVGAGI. The CDR3 spells CASSESTGNTDTQYF. CDR3 DNA sequence: TGTGCCAGCAGTGAGTCGACGGGCAACACAGATACGCAGTATTTT.

This clonotype counts as medium-sized. The chain links TRBV19 to TRBJ2-2; D tentatively reads TRBD1 or TRBD2 (5 bases each). V was shortened by 7 bases and J by 3 bases, with 12 bases between the two germline ends. The CDR3 has 14 amino acids. CDR1 and CDR2 (germline): LNHDA, SQIVND (reference sequence). The chain's CDR3 is CASTRDRYTGELFF. The CDR3 nucleotides read TGTGCCAGTACCCGGGACCGATACACCGGGGAGCTGTTTTTT.

V gene TRBV29-1 combines with J gene TRBJ2-7; 7 nucleotides line up with TRBD1. V was clipped by 4 bases and J by 3 bases; unmatched bases: 3. This CDR3 region has 12 residues. Germline V gives CDR1 SQVTM, CDR2 ANQGSEA. CDR3 sequence (DNA): TGCAGCGTTGGATCAGGGGGCTACGAGCAGTACTTC. This codes for CSVGSGGYEQYF.

The chain employs TRBV28 and TRBJ2-1; possible D gene TRBD2, 6 bases. CDR1 is MDHEN, CDR2 SYDVKM, per germline. This CDR3 is 14 amino acids long. Trimming pared 8 bases from V and 4 bases from J, leaving 15 bases between. This CDR3 reads CASLARAGYNEQFF. The CDR3 nucleotides are TGTGCCAGCTTAGCCAGGGCGGGATACAATGAGCAGTTCTTC. Variable domain in full (rest from reference TRBV28 and TRBJ2-1): DVKVTQSSRYLVKRTGEKVFLECVQDMDHENMFWYRQDPGLGLRLIYFSYDVKMKEKGDIPEGYSVSREKKERFSLILESASTNQTSMYLCASLARAGYNEQFFGPGTRLTVL.

This clonotype is labeled medium-sized. CDR3 in amino acids: CASKRQSSYNSPLHF. The CDR3 bases are TGTGCCAGCAAAAGGCAAAGCTCCTATAATTCACCCCTCCACTTT. The chain couples TRBV6-5 to TRBJ1-6; no definite D call. The germline gives CDR1 MNHEY, CDR2 SVGAGI. The CDR3 runs to 15 residues. With 7 bases removed from V and 0 bases from J, the gap between germline ends came to 10 bases.

This clonotype is categorized as medium-sized. The chain recombines TRBV19 with TRBJ2-6, with 9 nucleotides matching TRBD2. With V trimmed by 5 bases and J by 4 bases, 24 bases remained unmatched. From germline, CDR1 is LNHDA and CDR2 SQIVND (reference sequence). The CDR3 sequence is 22 residues long. The CDR3 DNA follows: TGTGCCAGTAGTGCACAAGGGCGACTAGAGACTAGCGGCCTTAGGGGGGCCAACGTCCTGACTTTC. Its protein is CASSAQGRLETSGLRGANVLTF.

By frequency in the sample, this clonotype is medium-sized. This chain connects TRBV6-6 to TRBJ2-7, with D perhaps TRBD1 or TRBD2 (5 bases each). Trimming took off 2 bases at V and 5 bases at J, with 19 bases between the two ends. Germline V gene lookup returns CDR1 MNHNY and CDR2 SVGAGI (reference sequence). The CDR3 has 16 residues. The CDR3 coding sequence is TGTGCCAGCAGTTACCCTCCGGGACGCCCAGACGACGAGCAGTACTTC. Protein sequence: CASSYPPGRPDDEQYF.

The chain carries TRBV12-3 or TRBV12-4 and TRBJ2-7, with D tentatively TRBD1 (5 bases). The CDR3 totals 15 residues. The V and J ends lost 6 bases and 0 bases respectively, with 15 bases between them. DNA for the CDR3: TGTGCCAGCAGCAAAGGGGTTGTCACCTCCTACGAGCAGTACTTC. Amino acids: CASSKGVVTSYEQYF.

The gene calls are TRBV5-4 and TRBJ1-1; tentatively, D is TRBD1 (5 bases). CDR1 and CDR2 (germline): SGHNT, YYREEE (reference sequence). V dropped 5 bases and J dropped 4 bases, with 18 bases sitting between them. This CDR3 spans 15 amino acids. In nucleotides, the CDR3 is TGTGCCAGCAGGCTTGGGGCAGAACGTTCCACTGAAGCTTTCTTT. It specifies CASRLGAERSTEAFF.

This clonotype showed up many times. CDR3 loop: CASSFRDSYGYTF. DNA for the CDR3: TGTGCCAGCAGTTTTCGGGACTCCTATGGCTACACCTTC. The chain couples TRBV5-4 to TRBJ1-2, with a possible D match to TRBD1 (5 bases). Germline values: CDR1 SGHNT, CDR2 YYREEE (reference sequence). This CDR3 has 13 residues. Deletions cut 5 bases from V and 4 bases from J, with 12 bases between.

This clonotype was recorded a few times. The chain carries TRBV7-9 and TRBJ2-1, with D tentatively TRBD2 (6 bases). In germline, CDR1 is SEHNR, CDR2 FQNEAQ (reference sequence). The CDR3 runs to 15 residues. The V end was cut by 1 base, the J end by 9 bases, with 16 bases between. The chain's CDR3 is CASSLEVRAGAEQFF. The CDR3 coding sequence is TGTGCCAGCAGCTTAGAGGTCCGAGCGGGTGCTGAGCAGTTCTTC.

This clonotype appeared many times. The chain carries TRBV5-5 and TRBJ1-5; D gene uncertain. Trimming shortened V by 4 bases and J by 0 bases, and 8 bases separated the two germline ends. Germline CDR1 and CDR2: SGHKS and YYEKEE (reference sequence). CDR3 length equals 14 residues. The CDR3 coding sequence is TGTGCCAGCAGCAACTCCTATAGCAATCAGCCCCAGCATTTT. It codes for CASSNSYSNQPQHF.

This clonotype was detected only a few times. The J gene is TRBJ2-7, the V gene TRBV5-1, with D perhaps TRBD1 or TRBD2 (6 bases each). Germline loops: CDR1 SGHRS, CDR2 YFSETQ. The germline V and J ends were trimmed by 4 bases and 6 bases, with 14 bases remaining between them. This CDR3 has 13 residues. CDR3 DNA sequence: TGCGCCAGCAGCCGCGAGGGGGGATCCGAGCAGTACTTC. Its protein is CASSREGGSEQYF.

This clonotype has more than one count but fewer than ten. The chain's CDR3 is CASSQTSGPSEGEQFF. As DNA, the CDR3 is TGTGCCAGCAGCCAGACTAGCGGACCCTCGGAGGGTGAGCAGTTCTTC. The chain carries TRBV7-9 and TRBJ2-1; 9 bases agree with TRBD2. This CDR3 has 16 amino acids. CDR1 and CDR2 from the germline V gene are SEHNR and FQNEAQ (reference sequence). Trimming cost V 5 bases and J 9 bases; bases outside gene matches: 14. Filled out from reference TRBV7-9 and TRBJ2-1, the complete variable domain reads DTGVSQNPRHKITKRGQNVTFRCDPISEHNRLYWYRQTLGQGPEFLTYFQNEAQLEKSRLLSDRFSAERPKGSFSTLEIQRTEQGDSAMYLCASSQTSGPSEGEQFFGPGTRLTVL.